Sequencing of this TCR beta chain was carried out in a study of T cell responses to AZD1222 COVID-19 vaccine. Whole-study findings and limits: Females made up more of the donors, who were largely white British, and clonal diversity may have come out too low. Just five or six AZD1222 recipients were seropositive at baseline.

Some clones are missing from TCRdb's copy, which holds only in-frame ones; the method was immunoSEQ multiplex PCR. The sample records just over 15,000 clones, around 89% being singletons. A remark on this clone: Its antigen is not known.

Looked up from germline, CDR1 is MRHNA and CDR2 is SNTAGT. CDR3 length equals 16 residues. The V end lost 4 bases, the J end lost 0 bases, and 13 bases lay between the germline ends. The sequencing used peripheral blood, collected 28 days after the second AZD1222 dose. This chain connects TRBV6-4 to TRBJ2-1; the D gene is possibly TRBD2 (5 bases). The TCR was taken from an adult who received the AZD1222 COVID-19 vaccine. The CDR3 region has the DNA TGTGCCAGCAGTGCCAAAGGGAGACACTCCTACAATGAGCAGTTCTTC. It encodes CASSAKGRHSYNEQFF.